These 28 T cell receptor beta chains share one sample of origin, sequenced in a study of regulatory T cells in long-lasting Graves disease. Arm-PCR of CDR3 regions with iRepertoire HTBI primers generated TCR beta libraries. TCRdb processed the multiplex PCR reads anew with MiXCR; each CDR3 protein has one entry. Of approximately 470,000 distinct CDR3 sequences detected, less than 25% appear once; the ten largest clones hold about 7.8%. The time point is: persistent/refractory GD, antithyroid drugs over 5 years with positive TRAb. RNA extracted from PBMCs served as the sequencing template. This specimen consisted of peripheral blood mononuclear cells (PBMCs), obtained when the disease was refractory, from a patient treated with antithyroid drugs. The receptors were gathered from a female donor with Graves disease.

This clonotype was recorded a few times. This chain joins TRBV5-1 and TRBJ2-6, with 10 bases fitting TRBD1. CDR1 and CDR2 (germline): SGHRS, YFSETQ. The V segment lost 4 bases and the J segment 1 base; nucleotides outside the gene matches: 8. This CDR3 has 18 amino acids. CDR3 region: CASSAFWTGGSGANVLTF. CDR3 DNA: TGCGCCAGCAGCGCCTTTTGGACAGGGGGGTCTGGGGCCAACGTCCTGACTTTC.

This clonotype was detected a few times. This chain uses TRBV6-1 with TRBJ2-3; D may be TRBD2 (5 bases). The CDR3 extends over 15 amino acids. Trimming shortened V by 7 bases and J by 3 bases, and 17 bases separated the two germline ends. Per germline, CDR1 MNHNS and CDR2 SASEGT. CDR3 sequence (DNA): TGTGCCAGCACCTCGACTTCGCGAGGGACAGATACGCAGTATTTT. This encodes CASTSTSRGTDTQYF.

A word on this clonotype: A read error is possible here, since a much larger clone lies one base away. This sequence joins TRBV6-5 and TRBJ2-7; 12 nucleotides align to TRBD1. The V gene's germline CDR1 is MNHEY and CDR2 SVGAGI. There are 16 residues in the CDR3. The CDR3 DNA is TGTACCAGCAGTTCCGAAGCCGGGACAGGGGGCAGGGGGCAGTACTTC. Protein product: CTSSSEAGTGGRGQYF.

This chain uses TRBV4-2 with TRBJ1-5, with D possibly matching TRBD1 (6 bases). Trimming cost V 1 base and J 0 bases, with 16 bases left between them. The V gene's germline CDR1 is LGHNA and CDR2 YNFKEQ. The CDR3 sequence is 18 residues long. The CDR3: CASSQGPGPGDSNQPQHF. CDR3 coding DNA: TGTGCCAGCAGCCAAGGGCCGGGCCCAGGGGATAGCAATCAGCCCCAGCATTTT.

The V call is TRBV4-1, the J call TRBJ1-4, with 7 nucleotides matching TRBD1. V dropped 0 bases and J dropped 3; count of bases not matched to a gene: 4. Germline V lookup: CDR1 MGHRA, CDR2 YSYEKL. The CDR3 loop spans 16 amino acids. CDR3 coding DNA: TGCGCCAGCAGCCAAGAAGGGCAGGGGGCTAATGAAAAACTGTTTTTT. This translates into CASSQEGQGANEKLFF.

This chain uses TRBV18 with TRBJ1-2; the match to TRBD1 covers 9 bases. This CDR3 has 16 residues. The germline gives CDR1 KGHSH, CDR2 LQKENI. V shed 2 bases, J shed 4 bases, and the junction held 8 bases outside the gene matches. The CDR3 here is CASSPAPDRGGYGYTF. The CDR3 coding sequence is TGTGCCAGCTCACCAGCTCCGGACAGGGGTGGCTATGGCTACACCTTC.

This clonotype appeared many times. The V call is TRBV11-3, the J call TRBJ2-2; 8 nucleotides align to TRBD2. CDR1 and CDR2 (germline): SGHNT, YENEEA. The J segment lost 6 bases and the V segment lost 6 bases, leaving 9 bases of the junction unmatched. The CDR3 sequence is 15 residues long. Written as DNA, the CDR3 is TGTGCCAGCAGTAGGGGCGGGAGGACCGCCGGGGAGCTGTTTTTT. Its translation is CASSRGGRTAGELFF.

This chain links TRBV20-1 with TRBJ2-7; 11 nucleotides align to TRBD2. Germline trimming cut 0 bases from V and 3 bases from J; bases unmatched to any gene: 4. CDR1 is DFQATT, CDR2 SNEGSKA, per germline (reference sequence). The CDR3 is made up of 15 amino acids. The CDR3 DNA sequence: TGCAGTGCTAGAGATGGGACTAGCGGATACTACGAGCAGTACTTC. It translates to CSARDGTSGYYEQYF.

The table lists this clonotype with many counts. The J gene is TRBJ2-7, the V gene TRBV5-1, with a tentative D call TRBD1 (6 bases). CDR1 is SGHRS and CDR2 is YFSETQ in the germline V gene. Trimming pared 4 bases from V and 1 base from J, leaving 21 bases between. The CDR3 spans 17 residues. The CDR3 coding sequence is TGCGCCAGCAGCGGACCTTTTGCACAGGGCAGTTCCTACGAGCAGTACTTC. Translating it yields CASSGPFAQGSSYEQYF. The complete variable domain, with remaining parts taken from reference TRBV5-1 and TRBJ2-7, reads KAGVTQTPRYLIKTRGQQVTLSCSPISGHRSVSWYQQTPGQGLQFLFEYFSETQRNKGNFPGRFSGRQFSNSRSEMNVSTLELGDSALYLCASSGPFAQGSSYEQYFGPGTRLTVT.

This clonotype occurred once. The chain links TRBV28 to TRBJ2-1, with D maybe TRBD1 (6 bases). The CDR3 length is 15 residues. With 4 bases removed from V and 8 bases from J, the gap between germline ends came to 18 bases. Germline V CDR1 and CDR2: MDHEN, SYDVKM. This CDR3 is CASSSPGQGIHEQFF. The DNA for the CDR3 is TGTGCCAGCAGTTCACCGGGACAAGGTATCCATGAGCAGTTCTTC.

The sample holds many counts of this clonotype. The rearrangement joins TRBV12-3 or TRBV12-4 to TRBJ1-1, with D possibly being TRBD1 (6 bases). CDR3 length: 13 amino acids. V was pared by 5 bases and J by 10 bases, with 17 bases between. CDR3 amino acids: CASSPIWGAAAFF. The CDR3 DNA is TGTGCCAGCAGTCCGATATGGGGGGCAGCAGCTTTCTTT.

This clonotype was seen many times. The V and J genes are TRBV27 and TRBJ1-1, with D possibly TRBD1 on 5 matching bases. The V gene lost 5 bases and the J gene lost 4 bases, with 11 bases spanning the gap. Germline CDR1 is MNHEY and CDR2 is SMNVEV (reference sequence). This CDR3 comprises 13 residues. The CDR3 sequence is CASSAEGSTEAFF. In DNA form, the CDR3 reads TGTGCCAGCAGTGCTGAGGGGAGCACTGAAGCTTTCTTT.

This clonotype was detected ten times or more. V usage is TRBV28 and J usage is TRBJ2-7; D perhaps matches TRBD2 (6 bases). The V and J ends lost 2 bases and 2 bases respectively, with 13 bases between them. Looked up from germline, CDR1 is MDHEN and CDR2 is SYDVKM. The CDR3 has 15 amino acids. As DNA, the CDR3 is TGTGCCAGCAGTTTAGGGGGGAAAGGAGCCTACGAGCAGTACTTC. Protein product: CASSLGGKGAYEQYF.

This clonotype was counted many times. The DNA for the CDR3 is TGTGCCAGCAGTTACTCTCGGGGGAACACTGAAGCTTTCTTT. Encoded protein: CASSYSRGNTEAFF. The chain has TRBV6-5 and TRBJ1-1; D gene unclear. The germline gives CDR1 MNHEY, CDR2 SVGAGI. The length of the CDR3 is 14 residues. Trimming took 0 bases from V and 1 from J, leaving 6 bases between them.

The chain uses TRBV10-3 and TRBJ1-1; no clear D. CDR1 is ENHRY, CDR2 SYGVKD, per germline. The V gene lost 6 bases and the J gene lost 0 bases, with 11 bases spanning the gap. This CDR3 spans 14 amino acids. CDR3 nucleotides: TGTGCCATCAGCCCGGAGGGAGTGAACACTGAAGCTTTCTTT. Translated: CAISPEGVNTEAFF.

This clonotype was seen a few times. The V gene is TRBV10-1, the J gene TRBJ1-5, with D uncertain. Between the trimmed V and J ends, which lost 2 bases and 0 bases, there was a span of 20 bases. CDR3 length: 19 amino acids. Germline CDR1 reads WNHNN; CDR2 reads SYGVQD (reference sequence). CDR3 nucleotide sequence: TGCGCCAGCAGTGAGCAGGTGATTCGGAACTCGCATAGCAATCAGCCCCAGCATTTT. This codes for CASSEQVIRNSHSNQPQHF.

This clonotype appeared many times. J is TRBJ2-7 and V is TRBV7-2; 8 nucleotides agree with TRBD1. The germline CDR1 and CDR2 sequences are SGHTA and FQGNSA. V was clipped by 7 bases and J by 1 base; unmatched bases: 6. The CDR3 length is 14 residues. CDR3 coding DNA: TGTGCCAGCACCCGGACAGGGCTGTCCTACGAGCAGTACTTC. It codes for CASTRTGLSYEQYF.

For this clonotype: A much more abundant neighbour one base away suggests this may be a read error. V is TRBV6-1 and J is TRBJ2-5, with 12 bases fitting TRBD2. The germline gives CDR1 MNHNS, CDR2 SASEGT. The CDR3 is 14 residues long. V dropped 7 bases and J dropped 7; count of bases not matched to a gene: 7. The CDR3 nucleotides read TGTGCCAGCATTACGACTAGCGGGAGAGGGACCCAGTACTTC. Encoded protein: CASITTSGRGTQYF.

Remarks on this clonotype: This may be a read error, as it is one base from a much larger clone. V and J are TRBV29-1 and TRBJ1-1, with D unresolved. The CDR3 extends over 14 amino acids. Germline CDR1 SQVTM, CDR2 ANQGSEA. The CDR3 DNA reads TGCAGCGTCTTTTCCCCCGGGTTCGGCACTGAAGCTCTCTTT. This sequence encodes CSVFSPGFGTEALF.

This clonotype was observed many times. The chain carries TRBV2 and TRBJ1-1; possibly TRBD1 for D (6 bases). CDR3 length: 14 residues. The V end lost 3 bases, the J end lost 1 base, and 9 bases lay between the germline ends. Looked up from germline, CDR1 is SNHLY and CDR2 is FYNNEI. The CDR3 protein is CASSEVTGNTEAFF. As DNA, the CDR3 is TGTGCCAGCAGTGAGGTGACAGGGAACACTGAAGCTTTCTTT.

CDR3 protein: CASSLNRLAGGTDTQYF. In DNA, the CDR3 is TGTGCCAGCAGCTTAAACCGACTAGCGGGAGGGACAGATACGCAGTATTTT. The genes are TRBV11-3 and TRBJ2-3, with TRBD2 matching over 14 bases. The CDR3 has 17 residues. With 2 bases clipped from V and 3 bases from J, the junction kept 4 bases outside the gene matches. CDR1 and CDR2 from the germline V gene are SGHNT and YENEEA.

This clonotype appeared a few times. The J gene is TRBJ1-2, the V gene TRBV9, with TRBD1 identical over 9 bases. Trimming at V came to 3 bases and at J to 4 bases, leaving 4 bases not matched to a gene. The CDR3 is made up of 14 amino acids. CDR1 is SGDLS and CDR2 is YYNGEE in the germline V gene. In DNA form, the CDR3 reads TGTGCCAGCAGCGCCGGGACAGGGCTCTATGGCTACACCTTC. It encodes CASSAGTGLYGYTF.

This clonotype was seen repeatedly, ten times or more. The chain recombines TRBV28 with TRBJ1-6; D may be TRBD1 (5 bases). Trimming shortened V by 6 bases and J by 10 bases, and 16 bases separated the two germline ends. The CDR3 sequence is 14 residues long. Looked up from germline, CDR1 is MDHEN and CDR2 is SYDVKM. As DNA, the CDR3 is TGTGCCAGCAGATTTCAAGGGTGGGGCTCACCCCTCCACTTT. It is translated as CASRFQGWGSPLHF.

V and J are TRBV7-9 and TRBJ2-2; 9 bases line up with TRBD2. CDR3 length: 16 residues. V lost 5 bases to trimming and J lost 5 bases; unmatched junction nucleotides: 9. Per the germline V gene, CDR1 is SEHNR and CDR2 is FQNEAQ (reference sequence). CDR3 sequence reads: CASSRILREGTGELFF. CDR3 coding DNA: TGTGCCAGCAGCCGCATCCTGCGGGAGGGGACCGGGGAGCTGTTTTTT.

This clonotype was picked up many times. The chain's CDR3 is CASRGGRRETQYF. The DNA of the CDR3 is TGTGCCAGCCGGGGCGGGAGAAGGGAGACCCAGTACTTC. The chain links TRBV2 to TRBJ2-5; 7 bases are a match to TRBD2. Germline V gene lookup returns CDR1 SNHLY and CDR2 FYNNEI. V was clipped by 8 bases and J by 5 bases; unmatched bases: 8. The CDR3 runs to 13 residues.

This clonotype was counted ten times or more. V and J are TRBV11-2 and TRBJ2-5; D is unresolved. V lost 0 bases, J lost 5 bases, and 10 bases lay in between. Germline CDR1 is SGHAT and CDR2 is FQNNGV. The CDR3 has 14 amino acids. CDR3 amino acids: CASSLESLGETQYF. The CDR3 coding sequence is TGTGCCAGCAGCTTAGAATCCCTAGGGGAGACCCAGTACTTC.

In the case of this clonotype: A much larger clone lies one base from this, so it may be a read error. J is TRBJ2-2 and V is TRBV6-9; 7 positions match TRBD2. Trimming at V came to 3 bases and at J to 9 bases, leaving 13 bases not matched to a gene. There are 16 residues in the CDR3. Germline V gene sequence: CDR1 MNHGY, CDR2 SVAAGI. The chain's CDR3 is CASSYPGGRGPRELFF. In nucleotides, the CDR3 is TGTGCCAGCAGTTACCCCGGCGGGAGAGGTCCCAGGGAGCTGTTTTTT.

The CDR3 sequence is CSVLENYEQYF. The CDR3 DNA sequence: TGCAGCGTTTTGGAAAACTACGAGCAGTACTTC. This chain connects TRBV29-1 to TRBJ2-7, with D unresolved. This CDR3 has 11 residues. Germline values: CDR1 SQVTM, CDR2 ANQGSEA. The V end was cut by 5 bases, the J end by 3 bases, with 8 bases between.